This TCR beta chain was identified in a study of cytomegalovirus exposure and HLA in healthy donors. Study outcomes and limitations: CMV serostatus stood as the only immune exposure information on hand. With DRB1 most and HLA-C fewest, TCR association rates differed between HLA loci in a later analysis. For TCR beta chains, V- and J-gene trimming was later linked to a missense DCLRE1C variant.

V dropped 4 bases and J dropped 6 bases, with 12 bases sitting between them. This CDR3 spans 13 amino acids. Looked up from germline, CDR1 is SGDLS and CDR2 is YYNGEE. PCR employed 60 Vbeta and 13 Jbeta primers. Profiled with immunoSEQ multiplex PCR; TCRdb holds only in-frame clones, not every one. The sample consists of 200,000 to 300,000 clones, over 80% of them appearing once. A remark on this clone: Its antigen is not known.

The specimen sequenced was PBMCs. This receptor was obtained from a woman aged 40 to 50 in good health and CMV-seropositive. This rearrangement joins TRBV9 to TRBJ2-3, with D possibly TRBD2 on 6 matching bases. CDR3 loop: CASSPPGVDTQYF. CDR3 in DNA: TGTGCCAGCAGCCCCCCGGGAGTGGATACGCAGTATTTT.